The 16 T cell receptor beta chains in this list originate from one sample, sequenced in a study of human T cells and chemical hapten exposure. TCRdb analysed the RACE reads with MiXCR anew, one entry per CDR3 protein. Seen here are approximately 160,000 distinct CDR3 sequences, around a quarter observed once, and the top ten hold roughly 2%. Time point: patch test 3, about 24 weeks after DPC sensitization. The sample's treatment: therapeutic diphenylcyclopropenone sensitization with weekly scalp DPC. Sequenced material: whole blood, taken in connection with sensitization to the hapten diphenylcyclopropenone (DPC). The origin of the receptors is a woman under 30 with alopecia areata. Some clones in this sample may be carry-over from other donors' samples.

This clonotype was seen a few times. The V call is TRBV7-2, the J call TRBJ1-5; perhaps TRBD1 as D (5 bases). The ends were cut back, 0 bases at V and 6 bases at J, with 12 bases in the middle. CDR1 SGHTA and CDR2 FQGNSA come from the germline V gene. The CDR3 length is 15 residues. The CDR3 DNA sequence: TGTGCCAGCAGCTTAGCGGACGGGGGAGGTCAGCCCCAGCATTTT. This encodes CASSLADGGGQPQHF.

The chain links TRBV7-9 to TRBJ2-3; 10 bases are shared with TRBD2. Germline V gene data show CDR1 as SEHNR and CDR2 as FQNEAQ (reference sequence). V shed 2 bases and J 3 bases; nucleotides not matched to a gene: 5. This CDR3 region has 16 residues. CDR3 sequence: CASSLSGLAETDTQYF. CDR3 nucleotides: TGTGCCAGCAGCTTAAGTGGACTAGCGGAGACAGATACGCAGTATTTT.

The CDR3 protein is CASRPPGQDYGYTF. In DNA form, the CDR3 reads TGTGCCAGCAGGCCCCCGGGACAGGACTATGGCTACACCTTC. The rearrangement joins TRBV7-9 to TRBJ1-2; TRBD1 aligns across 8 bases. The CDR3 is made up of 14 amino acids. V was pared by 6 bases and J by 3 bases, with 6 bases of the junction left unmatched. CDR1 and CDR2 (germline): SEHNR, FQNEAQ (reference sequence).

The chain links TRBV10-3 to TRBJ2-7; 8 bases fit TRBD2. The V gene end was trimmed by 3 bases and the J gene end by 2 bases; junction bases not matched to a gene: 6. Looked up from germline, CDR1 is ENHRY and CDR2 is SYGVKD. There are 15 residues in the CDR3. CDR3 sequence (DNA): TGTGCCATCAGTGAAGGTAGCGGGGTACCCTACGAGCAGTACTTC. It is translated as CAISEGSGVPYEQYF.

This clonotype was found many times. This chain connects TRBV20-1 to TRBJ2-2, with D maybe TRBD1 (6 bases). With 0 bases removed from V and 3 bases from J, the gap between germline ends came to 8 bases. This CDR3 is 14 amino acids long. Germline CDR1 DFQATT, CDR2 SNEGSKA (reference sequence). CDR3 sequence (DNA): TGCAGTGCTAGAGAAGAGGGGGACACCGGGGAGCTGTTTTTT. It encodes CSAREEGDTGELFF.

This clonotype was found a few times. CDR3 bases: TGTGCCAGCAGCTTGACCGGGACCGGGGAGCTGTTTTTT. This translates into CASSLTGTGELFF. The gene calls are TRBV5-6 and TRBJ2-2; the D is unclear. Germline loops: CDR1 SGHDT, CDR2 YYEEEE. Trimming removed 1 base at V and 5 bases at J, with 6 bases between. This CDR3 has 13 residues. The full variable domain, in which reference TRBV5-6 and TRBJ2-2 provide the parts outside the CDR3, is DAGVTQSPTHLIKTRGQQVTLRCSPKSGHDTVSWYQQALGQGPQFIFQYYEEEERQRGNFPDRFSGHQFPNYSSELNVNALLLGDSALYLCASSLTGTGELFFGEGSRLTVL.

This clonotype appeared once. Possible read error: a much larger clone is one base away. The rearrangement links TRBV28 to TRBJ2-7; D possibly corresponds to TRBD1 (6 bases). The germline V gene encodes CDR1 MDHEN and CDR2 SYDVKM. The CDR3 consists of 13 residues. The CDR3 nucleotides read TGTGCCAGCAGTCTGGACAGCTCCTACGAGCTGTACTTC. This encodes CASSLDSSYELYF.

This clonotype was picked up a small number of times. The rearrangement links TRBV29-1 to TRBJ2-2; 10 bases fit TRBD2. This CDR3 is built from 14 residues. Trimming took 4 bases from V and 7 from J; bases not matched to a gene: 6. The germline CDR1 and CDR2 sequences are SQVTM and ANQGSEA. The CDR3 loop is CSVASGGLNGELFF. CDR3 coding DNA: TGCAGCGTTGCTAGCGGGGGCCTTAACGGGGAGCTGTTTTTT.

In its sample, this clonotype was seen a few times. The chain employs TRBV9 and TRBJ2-7; 9 bases match TRBD1. Germline V gives CDR1 SGDLS, CDR2 YYNGEE. After removal of 3 bases from V and 6 bases from J, the junction contained 13 bases not matched to a gene. The CDR3 has 16 residues. CDR3 sequence reads: CASSEGMTGGDFEQYF. CDR3 coding DNA: TGTGCCAGCAGCGAGGGTATGACAGGGGGGGATTTCGAGCAGTACTTC.

A few counts support this clonotype. V gene TRBV29-1 combines with J gene TRBJ1-3; a possible D gene is TRBD1 (6 bases). The ends were cut back, 5 bases at V and 3 bases at J, with 11 bases in the middle. In germline, CDR1 is SQVTM, CDR2 ANQGSEA. The CDR3 loop spans 13 amino acids. The chain's CDR3 is CSVLTGGGNTIYF. CDR3 DNA sequence: TGCAGCGTTCTGACAGGAGGTGGAAACACCATATATTTT.

Ten or more counts support this clonotype. The CDR3 nucleotides read TGCAGCGTTGAACGGACAGCGAACACCGGGGAGCTGTTTTTT. As protein: CSVERTANTGELFF. V and J are TRBV29-1 and TRBJ2-2; TRBD1 might be the D (6 bases). Germline V gene lookup returns CDR1 SQVTM and CDR2 ANQGSEA. The V gene lost 2 bases and the J gene lost 0 bases, with 7 bases spanning the gap. This CDR3 region has 14 residues.

This clonotype was found many times. The V call is TRBV7-9, the J call TRBJ1-4; D uncertain. This CDR3 region has 13 residues. The V gene's germline CDR1 is SEHNR and CDR2 FQNEAQ (reference sequence). V lost 1 base and J lost 5, with 5 bases in between. The CDR3 bases are TGTGCCAGCAGCTTAGGCGCAAATGAAAAACTGTTTTTT. It codes for CASSLGANEKLFF.

V is TRBV29-1 and J is TRBJ2-1; TRBD1 agrees at 7 bases. Trimming took 0 bases from V and 4 from J; bases not matched to a gene: 3. Germline V gene sequence: CDR1 SQVTM, CDR2 ANQGSEA. The CDR3 consists of 14 residues. CDR3 amino acids: CSVEDADRYNEQFF. The CDR3 DNA is TGCAGCGTTGAAGATGCGGACAGGTACAATGAGCAGTTCTTC.

This clonotype showed up just a few times. The chain has TRBV24-1 and TRBJ2-7; D is undetermined. Germline CDR1 and CDR2: KGHDR and SFDVKD. V dropped 5 bases and J dropped 2 bases, with 15 bases sitting between them. CDR3 length: 15 amino acids. In DNA form, the CDR3 reads TGTGCCACCAGTGGTTGGGCGACTGAGCCCTACGAGCAGTACTTC. This translates into CATSGWATEPYEQYF.

V usage is TRBV7-9 and J usage is TRBJ2-2; D is ambiguous. This CDR3 is 16 amino acids long. CDR1 and CDR2 from the germline V gene are SEHNR and FQNEAQ (reference sequence). V dropped 5 bases and J dropped 3 bases, with 16 bases sitting between them. CDR3 DNA sequence: TGTGCCAGCAGCCGTTTCCCGGCTCGGCACACCGGGGAGCTGTTTTTT. This encodes CASSRFPARHTGELFF.

The V and J genes are TRBV6-5 and TRBJ1-6; D not resolved. Germline CDR1 and CDR2: MNHEY and SVGAGI. Trimming cost V 2 bases and J 9 bases, with 14 bases left between them. The CDR3 spans 15 residues. The CDR3 region is CASSYAATTGSPLHF. CDR3 bases: TGTGCCAGCAGTTACGCGGCCACCACGGGTTCACCCCTCCACTTT.